This T cell receptor (beta chain) emerged from a study of cytomegalovirus exposure and HLA in healthy donors. This CDR3 comprises 15 residues. CDR1 and CDR2 from the germline V gene are LNHDA and SQIVND (reference sequence). V gave up 5 bases and J gave up 7 bases, with 18 bases separating them. The study ran its PCR with 60 Vbeta and 13 Jbeta primers. TCRdb keeps only in-frame clones here, not all; method: immunoSEQ multiplex PCR. Here the sample spans roughly 120,000 clones, around four fifths being singletons. The chain uses TRBV19 and TRBJ1-5; D is uncertain. Sequenced sample: PBMCs. The sequence was collected from a male donor in good health and CMV-seropositive. DNA for the CDR3: TGTGCCAGTAGTCATTATGACGGGGAGACACAGCCCCAGCATTTT. It specifies CASSHYDGETQPQHF.